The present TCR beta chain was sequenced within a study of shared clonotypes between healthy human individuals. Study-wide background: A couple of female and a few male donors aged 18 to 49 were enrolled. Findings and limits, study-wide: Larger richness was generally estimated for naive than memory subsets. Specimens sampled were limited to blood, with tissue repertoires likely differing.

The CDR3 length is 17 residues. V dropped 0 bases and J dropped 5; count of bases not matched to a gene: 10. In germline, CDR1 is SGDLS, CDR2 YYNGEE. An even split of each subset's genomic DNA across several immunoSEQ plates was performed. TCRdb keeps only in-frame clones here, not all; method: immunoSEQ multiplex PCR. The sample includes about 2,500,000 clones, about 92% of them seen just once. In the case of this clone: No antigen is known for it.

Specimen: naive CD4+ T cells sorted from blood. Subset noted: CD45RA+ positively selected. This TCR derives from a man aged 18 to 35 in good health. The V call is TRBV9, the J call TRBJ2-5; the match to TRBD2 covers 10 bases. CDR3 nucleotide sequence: TGTGCCAGCAGCGTAGCCCCTTCCAGCGGGGGGGGTGAGACCCAGTACTTC. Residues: CASSVAPSSGGGETQYF.